This TCR beta chain was documented in a study of blood T cell repertoires in COVID-19. Overall study: In each case, the material was cDNA or gDNA derived from T cells, B-cell-depleted T cells, or PBMCs.

Sequencing was performed with immunoSEQ multiplex PCR; in TCRdb, only in-frame clones are kept and a portion is missing. The sample records roughly 190,000 clones, approximately 88% being singletons. Two negative PCRs, clearance, or symptom resolution were required of recovered Cohort 3 donors. Sequencing was done on a sample of PBMCs or T cells enriched from blood (not recorded which). The sequence was obtained from a woman under 40 who had recovered from COVID-19.

This CDR3 reads CASSVDRNYGYTF. In nucleotides, the CDR3 is TGTGCCAGCAGCGTTGACAGGAACTATGGCTACACCTTC. The V and J genes are TRBV5-4 and TRBJ1-2; possibly TRBD1 for D (6 bases). CDR1 SGHNT and CDR2 YYREEE come from the germline V gene (reference sequence). The CDR3 is 13 amino acids. V was shortened by 4 bases and J by 2 bases, with 9 bases between the two germline ends.